These 21 T cell receptor beta chains share one sample of origin, sequenced in a study of blood T cell repertoires in COVID-19. Sequenced by immunoSEQ multiplex PCR; TCRdb stores in-frame clones only, minus some. The profile covers tens of thousands of clones, with around nine tenths appearing a single time and 10% to 15% taken by the ten largest. Material for sequencing was peripheral blood. Receptors were obtained from a man older than 75 with acute or convalescent COVID-19.

A note on this clone: The same CDR3 is also encoded by other DNA sequences in this sample. The rearrangement uses TRBV2 and TRBJ1-5; D might be TRBD1 (5 bases). CDR3 length: 14 residues. V dropped 0 bases and J dropped 7 bases, with 10 bases sitting between them. In germline, CDR1 is SNHLY, CDR2 FYNNEI. The CDR3 DNA follows: TGTGCCAGCAGTGAAGCGGCAGGGTTGCAGCCCCAGCATTTT. Its translation: CASSEAAGLQPQHF.

This chain links TRBV7-2 with TRBJ2-3, with D perhaps TRBD2 (7 bases). The CDR3 consists of 12 residues. Germline assignment: CDR1 SGHTA and CDR2 FQGNSA. V was clipped by 5 bases and J by 8 bases, with 11 bases between them. This CDR3 reads CASSLRGATQYF. In nucleotides, the CDR3 is TGTGCCAGCAGCCTACGGGGGGCTACGCAGTATTTT.

The chain recombines TRBV12-3 or TRBV12-4 with TRBJ1-4, with unresolved D. The CDR3 length is 12 residues. The V end was cut by 6 bases, the J end by 8 bases, with 10 bases between. The CDR3 bases are TGTGCCAGCAGCCGGGAGGTAGAAAAACTGTTTTTT. Translated, it gives CASSREVEKLFF.

The chain is built from TRBV5-5 and TRBJ1-5; D ambiguous. This CDR3 is built from 14 residues. Germline-derived CDR1 and CDR2 are SGHKS and YYEKEE (reference sequence). V was clipped by 4 bases and J by 4 bases, with 12 bases between them. This chain's CDR3 is CASSLRNQNQPQHF. The DNA of the CDR3 is TGTGCCAGCAGCCTCAGGAACCAAAATCAGCCCCAGCATTTT.

This rearrangement joins TRBV3-1 (or the pseudogene TRBV3-2) to TRBJ2-7; 7 bases match TRBD1. The CDR3 covers 15 residues. Trimming at V came to 0 bases and at J to 5 bases, leaving 7 bases not matched to a gene. Looked up from germline, CDR1 is LGHDT and CDR2 is YNNKEL (reference sequence). Written as DNA, the CDR3 is TGTGCCAGCAGCCAAGACACGACAGGGTCCCACGAGCAGTACTTC. Translating it yields CASSQDTTGSHEQYF.

This clone has only one observation. The genes are TRBV28 and TRBJ2-7, with 8 positions matching TRBD1. This CDR3 is built from 14 residues. CDR1 and CDR2 (germline): MDHEN, SYDVKM. The J segment lost 2 bases and the V segment lost 8 bases, leaving 8 bases of the junction unmatched. The CDR3 DNA reads TGTGCCAGCGGTGCGGGACAGGTTCCCTACGAGCAGTACTTC. It translates to CASGAGQVPYEQYF. The full variable domain, rest sourced from reference TRBV28 and TRBJ2-7, is DVKVTQSSRYLVKRTGEKVFLECVQDMDHENMFWYRQDPGLGLRLIYFSYDVKMKEKGDIPEGYSVSREKKERFSLILESASTNQTSMYLCASGAGQVPYEQYFGPGTRLTVT.

V and J are TRBV5-1 and TRBJ2-3; a weak D match, TRBD2 (5 bases). The CDR3 is 17 amino acids. The V gene lost 6 bases and the J gene lost 0 bases, with 20 bases spanning the gap. Germline lookup yields CDR1 SGHRS and CDR2 YFSETQ. The CDR3 coding sequence is TGCGCCAGCACCCGCTCCGGGGAAGCGGCTAGCACAGATACGCAGTATTTT. As protein: CASTRSGEAASTDTQYF.

The chain combines TRBV3-1 (or the pseudogene TRBV3-2) with TRBJ1-3; the D is unclear. CDR1 is LGHDT and CDR2 is YNNKEL in the germline V gene (reference sequence). V was cut by 3 bases and J by 3 bases, with 6 bases left in between. CDR3 length: 13 amino acids. CDR3 in DNA: TGTGCCAGCAGCCAGATCAGTGGAAACACCATATATTTT. Translation: CASSQISGNTIYF.

The chain recombines TRBV29-1 with TRBJ2-3; TRBD2 matches at 12 bases. The CDR3 is 14 amino acids. From germline, CDR1 is SQVTM and CDR2 ANQGSEA. The V segment lost 6 bases and the J segment 3 bases; nucleotides outside the gene matches: 4. DNA of the CDR3: TGCAGCGTCGCCGGGACTAGCGGGACAGATACGCAGTATTTT. This sequence encodes CSVAGTSGTDTQYF.

The V call is TRBV10-1, the J call TRBJ1-3, with D possibly being TRBD1 (6 bases). This CDR3 spans 15 amino acids. The V end lost 10 bases, the J end lost 3 bases, and 19 bases lay between the germline ends. Germline V CDR1 and CDR2: WNHNN, SYGVQD (reference sequence). The CDR3 here is CATGARPRDGNTIYF. The CDR3 DNA sequence: TGCGCCACAGGGGCCAGACCCAGGGATGGAAACACCATATATTTT.

J is TRBJ1-4 and V is TRBV7-2, with TRBD1 identical over 8 bases. Trimming cost V 2 bases and J 7 bases; bases outside gene matches: 3. The CDR3 has 14 amino acids. Germline values: CDR1 SGHTA, CDR2 FQGNSA. The CDR3 is CASSLIQGGEKLFF. In nucleotides, the CDR3 is TGTGCCAGCAGCTTAATACAGGGGGGTGAAAAACTGTTTTTT.

This clone was seen a few times. V usage is TRBV3-1 (or the pseudogene TRBV3-2) and J usage is TRBJ1-5; no clear D. Germline values: CDR1 LGHDT, CDR2 YNNKEL (reference sequence). Trimming took 4 bases from V and 4 from J, leaving 8 bases between them. The CDR3 is 13 amino acids. CDR3 residues: CASSPSPNQPQHF. CDR3 DNA: TGTGCCAGCAGCCCTAGCCCGAATCAGCCCCAGCATTTT.

This clone was observed a handful of times. The chain carries TRBV19 and TRBJ2-4, with D possibly TRBD1 on 6 matching bases. The CDR3 runs 16 residues. Trimming shortened V by 4 bases and J by 3 bases, and 16 bases separated the two germline ends. Germline lookup yields CDR1 LNHDA and CDR2 SQIVND (reference sequence). The CDR3 region is CASSTDRPRGKNIQYF. DNA for the CDR3: TGTGCCAGTAGTACCGACAGGCCCCGGGGCAAAAACATTCAGTACTTC. Drawing the rest from reference TRBV19 and TRBJ2-4, the complete variable domain is DGGITQSPKYLFRKEGQNVTLSCEQNLNHDAMYWYRQDPGQGLRLIYYSQIVNDFQKGDIAEGYSVSREKKESFPLTVTSAQKNPTAFYLCASSTDRPRGKNIQYFGAGTRLSVL.

The chain employs TRBV11-2 and TRBJ2-3, with 8 bases aligning to TRBD1. The CDR3 sequence is 12 residues long. The junction had 7 bases not matched to a gene; V was cut back by 3 bases and J by 14 bases. The germline V gene encodes CDR1 SGHAT and CDR2 FQNNGV. CDR3 nucleotides: TGTGCCAGCAGCTTCGGGACAGGCCAGACGTATTTT. It translates to CASSFGTGQTYF.

The chain couples TRBV10-3 to TRBJ2-3; TRBD2 matches 13 bases. This CDR3 is 14 amino acids long. V shed 4 bases and J 6 bases; nucleotides not matched to a gene: 1. In germline, CDR1 is ENHRY, CDR2 SYGVKD. CDR3 nucleotides: TGTGCCATCAGTGGGACTAGCGGGGGTGATACGCAGTATTTT. Translation gives CAISGTSGGDTQYF.

V and J are TRBV27 and TRBJ2-5; 8 positions agree with TRBD1. V shed 6 bases, J shed 2 bases, and the junction held 2 bases outside the gene matches. Germline-derived CDR1 and CDR2 are MNHEY and SMNVEV (reference sequence). The CDR3 is 13 amino acids. The CDR3 here is CASRRQGQETQYF. The CDR3 coding sequence is TGTGCCAGCAGACGACAGGGGCAAGAGACCCAGTACTTC.

This chain joins TRBV7-9 and TRBJ2-5; 8 positions match TRBD1. In germline, CDR1 is SEHNR, CDR2 FQNEAQ (reference sequence). V was clipped by 5 bases and J by 1 base; unmatched bases: 3. The CDR3 spans 14 residues. CDR3 region: CASSLQGGQETQYF. CDR3 nucleotides: TGTGCCAGCAGCCTACAGGGGGGCCAAGAGACCCAGTACTTC.

The gene calls are TRBV6-5 and TRBJ1-2; D is unresolved. The CDR3 extends over 13 amino acids. Germline-derived CDR1 and CDR2 are MNHEY and SVGAGI. Deletions cut 2 bases from V and 1 base from J, with 5 bases between. The CDR3 loop is CASSYLSNYGYTF. The CDR3 region has the DNA TGTGCCAGCAGTTACCTGAGTAACTATGGCTACACCTTC.

The rearrangement links TRBV9 to TRBJ1-4; D is unclear. With 0 bases removed from V and 5 bases from J, the gap between germline ends came to 5 bases. The CDR3 has 13 amino acids. CDR1 and CDR2 from the germline V gene are SGDLS and YYNGEE. The CDR3 nucleotides are TGTGCCAGCAGCGTAGGGCAGAATGAAAAACTGTTTTTT. Encoded protein: CASSVGQNEKLFF.

This clone was counted a few times. The V gene is TRBV5-1, the J gene TRBJ1-1; weak D call: TRBD1 (5 bases). The CDR3 loop spans 13 amino acids. Deletions cut 4 bases from V and 2 bases from J, with 9 bases between. The germline V gene has CDR1 SGHRS and CDR2 YFSETQ. CDR3 in DNA: TGCGCCAGCAGCAATGGACAAAACACTGAAGCTTTCTTT. Translating gives CASSNGQNTEAFF. Using reference TRBV5-1 and TRBJ1-1 for the parts outside the CDR3, the full variable domain is KAGVTQTPRYLIKTRGQQVTLSCSPISGHRSVSWYQQTPGQGLQFLFEYFSETQRNKGNFPGRFSGRQFSNSRSEMNVSTLELGDSALYLCASSNGQNTEAFFGQGTRLTVV.

The rearrangement joins TRBV12-3 or TRBV12-4 to TRBJ1-4; D may be TRBD1 (5 bases). The CDR3 is made up of 13 amino acids. With 5 bases removed from V and 7 bases from J, the gap between germline ends came to 11 bases. Written as DNA, the CDR3 is TGTGCCAGCAGTGGACAAAGGATTGAAAAACTGTTTTTT. Residues: CASSGQRIEKLFF.